Listed below are T cell receptor beta chains from one sample, sequenced in a study of CD8 T cells in ankylosing spondylitis. MiXCR, applied by TCRdb to the 5' RACE reads, yields one record per CDR3 protein. The table includes some 130,000 distinct CDR3 sequences, 8% to 9% detected once. Specimen: synovial fluid, either unsorted or a sorted T cell fraction (not recorded which). These receptors all come from a male donor with ankylosing spondylitis. Both conserved end residues are part of each CDR3. Fields, in order: CDR3 protein, CDR3 DNA, V gene, clone size, D gene, J gene. A D gene is named only where the DNA matches it firmly. Rows may omit the clone size; those that give it use once, few, many or a size class.

CASSLTAQGGYGYTF,TGTGCCAGCAGCTTGACCGCCCAGGGGGGTTATGGCTACACCTTC,TRBV7-2,few,TRBD1,TRBJ1-2
CSVGSVSQETQYF,TGCAGCGTTGGGTCCGTTTCCCAAGAGACCCAGTACTTC,TRBV29-1,many,.,TRBJ2-5
CASSERGVTDTQYF,TGTGCCAGCAGTGAACGCGGAGTAACAGATACGCAGTATTTT,TRBV6-1,many,.,TRBJ2-3
CASSVGPGGSEVHEQYF,TGTGCCAGCAGCGTAGGCCCCGGGGGCTCCGAGGTTCACGAGCAGTACTTC,TRBV9,.,.,TRBJ2-7
CASSLQFLSTDTQYF,TGTGCCAGCAGCTTGCAATTCCTGAGCACAGATACGCAGTATTTT,TRBV7-2,many,.,TRBJ2-3
CASRDSNEKLFF,TGTGCCAGCAGGGACAGCAATGAAAAACTGTTTTTT,TRBV12-3/TRBV12-4,many,.,TRBJ1-4
CSASPPLAEREYF,TGCAGTGCTAGTCCCCCCCTCGCCGAGAGGGAGTACTTC,TRBV20-1,few,.,TRBJ2-7
CASSSGTSSQETQYF,TGCGCCAGCAGCTCCGGGACTAGCAGTCAAGAGACCCAGTACTTC,TRBV5-1,many,TRBD2,TRBJ2-5
CATSDLYSGGGYTQYF,TGTGCCACCAGTGATTTGTATAGCGGGGGGGGCTATACGCAGTATTTT,TRBV24-1,many,TRBD2,TRBJ2-3
CASSLSMGDYGYTF,TGTGCCAGCAGTTTATCGATGGGGGACTATGGCTACACCTTC,TRBV27,few,.,TRBJ1-2